Here is one TCR beta chain with its context. The sample's treatment: preoperative locoregional IRX-2 cytokine immunotherapy. Preoperative locoregional IRX-2 cytokine immunotherapy was tested in the phase Ib source study. Clones were read by immunoSEQ multiplex PCR, and TCRdb kept only the in-frame ones, dropping some. The sample lists 3,000 to 3,500 clones; roughly 77% were seen once. This sample is drawn from a study of preoperative IRX-2 immunotherapy in early breast cancer. The sequences come from tumor tissue, collected after IRX-2 immunotherapy. The sequence was collected from a human donor with breast cancer.

The CDR3 bases are TGTGCCTGGAGTGTAAGGGTAGCTAACTATGGCTACACCTTC. Translating it yields CAWSVRVANYGYTF. This sequence joins TRBV30 and TRBJ1-2; no firm D call. Trimming took off 0 bases at V and 0 bases at J, with 8 bases between the two ends. The CDR3 sequence is 14 residues long. CDR1 GTSNPN and CDR2 SVGIG come from the germline V gene (reference sequence).